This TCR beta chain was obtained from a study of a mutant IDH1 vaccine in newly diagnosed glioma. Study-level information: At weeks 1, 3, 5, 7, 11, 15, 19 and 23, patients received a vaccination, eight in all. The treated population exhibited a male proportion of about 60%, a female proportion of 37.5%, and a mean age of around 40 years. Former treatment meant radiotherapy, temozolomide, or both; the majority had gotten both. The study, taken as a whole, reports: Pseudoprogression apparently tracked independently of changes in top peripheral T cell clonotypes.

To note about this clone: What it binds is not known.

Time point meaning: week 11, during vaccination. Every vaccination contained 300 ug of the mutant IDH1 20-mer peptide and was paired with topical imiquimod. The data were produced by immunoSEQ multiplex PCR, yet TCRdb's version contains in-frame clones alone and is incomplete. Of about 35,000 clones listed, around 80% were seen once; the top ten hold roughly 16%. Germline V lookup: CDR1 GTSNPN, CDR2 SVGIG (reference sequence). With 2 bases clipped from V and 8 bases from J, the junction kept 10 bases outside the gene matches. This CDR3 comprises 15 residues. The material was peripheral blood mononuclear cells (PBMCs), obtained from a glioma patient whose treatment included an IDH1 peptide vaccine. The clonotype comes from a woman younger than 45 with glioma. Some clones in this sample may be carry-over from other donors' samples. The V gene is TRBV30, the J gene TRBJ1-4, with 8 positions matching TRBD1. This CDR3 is CAWSMGAGGVEKLFF. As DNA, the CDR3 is TGTGCCTGGAGTATGGGGGCAGGGGGCGTCGAAAAACTGTTTTTT.